This section outlines one T cell receptor beta chain sequence together with its context. Its antigen is unknown. Germline CDR1 SGHRS, CDR2 YFSETQ. The germline V and J ends were trimmed by 4 bases and 7 bases, with 15 bases remaining between them. This CDR3 comprises 14 residues. The data derive from a study of PD-1 blockade in mismatch repair-deficient tumors. About the study: Enrolled about 2013-2016, patients had progressing, pretreated mismatch repair-deficient cancers of about a dozen types. The study's findings and limits: After pembrolizumab, tumor-resident clones rose rapidly, then generally contracted before radiologic responses.

TCRs were sequenced from a few patients responding to pembrolizumab. TCRdb's copy holds only in-frame clones and misses some; the assay was immunoSEQ multiplex PCR. The sample shows roughly 110,000 clones, 60% to 85% of them seen only once. The rearrangement uses TRBV5-1 and TRBJ2-1; possibly TRBD2 for D (6 bases). The clonotype comes from an adult with mismatch repair-deficient cancer. The sample consisted of peripheral blood, taken about 13 months after starting pembrolizumab. The CDR3 DNA reads as TGCGCCAGCAGCGATGGACTACTACTAAATGAGCAGTTCTTC. This translates into CASSDGLLLNEQFF.